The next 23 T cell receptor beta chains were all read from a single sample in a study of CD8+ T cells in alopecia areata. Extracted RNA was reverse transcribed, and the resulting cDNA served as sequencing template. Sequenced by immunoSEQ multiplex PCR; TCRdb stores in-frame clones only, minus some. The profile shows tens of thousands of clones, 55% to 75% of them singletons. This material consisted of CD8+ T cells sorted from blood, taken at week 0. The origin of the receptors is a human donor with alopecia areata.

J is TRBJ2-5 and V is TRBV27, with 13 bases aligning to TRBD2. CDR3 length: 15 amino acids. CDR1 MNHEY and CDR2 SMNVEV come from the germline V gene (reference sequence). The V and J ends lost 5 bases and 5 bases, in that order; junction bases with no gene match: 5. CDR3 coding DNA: TGTGCCAGCAGTGGACTAGCGGGAGATGGGGAGACCCAGTACTTC. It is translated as CASSGLAGDGETQYF.

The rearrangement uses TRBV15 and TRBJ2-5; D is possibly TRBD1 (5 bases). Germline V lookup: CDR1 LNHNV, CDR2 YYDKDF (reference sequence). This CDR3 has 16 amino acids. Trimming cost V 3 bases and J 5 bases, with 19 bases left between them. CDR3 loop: CATSSATRPGWETQYF. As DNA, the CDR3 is TGTGCCACCAGCAGCGCTACGCGGCCAGGGTGGGAGACCCAGTACTTC. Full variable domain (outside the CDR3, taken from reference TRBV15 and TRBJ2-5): DAMVIQNPRYQVTQFGKPVTLSCSQTLNHNVMYWYQQKSSQAPKLLFHYYDKDFNNEADTPDNFQSRRPNTSFCFLDIRSPGLGDTAMYLCATSSATRPGWETQYFGPGTRLLVL.

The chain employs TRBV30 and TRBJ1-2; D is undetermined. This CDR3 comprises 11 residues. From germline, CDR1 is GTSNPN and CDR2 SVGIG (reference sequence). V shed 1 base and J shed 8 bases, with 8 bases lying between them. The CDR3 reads CAWSALEGYTF. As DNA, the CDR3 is TGTGCCTGGAGTGCCCTCGAGGGCTACACCTTC.

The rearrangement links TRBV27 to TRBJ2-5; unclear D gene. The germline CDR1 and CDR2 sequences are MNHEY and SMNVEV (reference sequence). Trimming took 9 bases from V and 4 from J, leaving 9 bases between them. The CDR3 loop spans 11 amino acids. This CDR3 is CARLHSETQYF. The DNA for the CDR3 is TGTGCCAGGCTCCACTCAGAGACCCAGTACTTC.

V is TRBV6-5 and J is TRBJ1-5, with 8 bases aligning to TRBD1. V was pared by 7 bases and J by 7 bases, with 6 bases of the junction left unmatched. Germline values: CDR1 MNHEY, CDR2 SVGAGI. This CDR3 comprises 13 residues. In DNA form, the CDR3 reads TGTGCCAGCACCCTCGGACAGGGCCAGCCCCAGCATTTT. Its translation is CASTLGQGQPQHF.

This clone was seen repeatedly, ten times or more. In DNA, the CDR3 is TGTGCCAGCAGTGAATCTAGCGGGGGTTACAATGAGCAGTTCTTC. Its translation: CASSESSGGYNEQFF. The chain combines TRBV6-4 with TRBJ2-1, with 10 bases aligning to TRBD2. The CDR3 length is 15 residues. With V trimmed by 3 bases and J by 4 bases, 3 bases remained unmatched. The germline V gene has CDR1 MRHNA and CDR2 SNTAGT.

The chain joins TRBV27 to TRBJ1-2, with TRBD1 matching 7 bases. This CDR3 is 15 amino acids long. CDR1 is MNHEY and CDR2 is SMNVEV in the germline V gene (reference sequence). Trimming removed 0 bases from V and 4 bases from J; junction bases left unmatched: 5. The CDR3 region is CASSLSRTGGYGYTF. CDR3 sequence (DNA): TGTGCCAGCAGTTTATCTAGGACAGGCGGCTATGGCTACACCTTC.

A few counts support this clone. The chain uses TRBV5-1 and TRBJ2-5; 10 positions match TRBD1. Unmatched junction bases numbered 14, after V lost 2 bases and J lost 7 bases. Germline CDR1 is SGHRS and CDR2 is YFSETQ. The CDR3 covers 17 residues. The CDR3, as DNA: TGCGCCAGCAGCTTTTGGCCCGGGACAGGGGTGTCTGGGACCCAGTACTTC. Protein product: CASSFWPGTGVSGTQYF. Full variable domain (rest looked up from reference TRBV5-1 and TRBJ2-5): KAGVTQTPRYLIKTRGQQVTLSCSPISGHRSVSWYQQTPGQGLQFLFEYFSETQRNKGNFPGRFSGRQFSNSRSEMNVSTLELGDSALYLCASSFWPGTGVSGTQYFGPGTRLLVL.

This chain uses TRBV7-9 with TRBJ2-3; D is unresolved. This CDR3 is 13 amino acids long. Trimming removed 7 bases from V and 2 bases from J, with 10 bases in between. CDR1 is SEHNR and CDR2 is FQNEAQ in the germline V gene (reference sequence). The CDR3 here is CASTGPLTDTQYF. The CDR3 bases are TGTGCCAGCACCGGACCACTCACAGATACGCAGTATTTT.

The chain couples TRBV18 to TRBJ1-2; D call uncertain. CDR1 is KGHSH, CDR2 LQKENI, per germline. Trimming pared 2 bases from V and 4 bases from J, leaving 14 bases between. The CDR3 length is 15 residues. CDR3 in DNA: TGTGCCAGCTCACCAAGCGCCAGCTCGCCCTATGGCTACACCTTC. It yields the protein CASSPSASSPYGYTF.

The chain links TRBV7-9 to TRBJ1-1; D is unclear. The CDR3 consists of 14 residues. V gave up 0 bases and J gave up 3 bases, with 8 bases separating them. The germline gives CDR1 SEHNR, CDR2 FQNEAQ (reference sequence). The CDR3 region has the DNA TGTGCCAGCAGCTTAGCATGGCAGGACACTGAAGCTTTCTTT. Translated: CASSLAWQDTEAFF.

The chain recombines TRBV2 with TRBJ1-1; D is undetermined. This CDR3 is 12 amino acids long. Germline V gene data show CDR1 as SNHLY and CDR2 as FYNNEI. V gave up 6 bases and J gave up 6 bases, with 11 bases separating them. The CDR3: CASRRGSPEAFF. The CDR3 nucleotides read TGTGCCAGCAGGCGCGGATCCCCTGAAGCTTTCTTT.

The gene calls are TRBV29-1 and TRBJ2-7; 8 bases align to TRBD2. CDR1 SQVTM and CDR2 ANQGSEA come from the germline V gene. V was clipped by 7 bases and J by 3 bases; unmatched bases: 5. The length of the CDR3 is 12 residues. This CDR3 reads CSGLGGGYEQYF. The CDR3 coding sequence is TGCAGCGGTCTCGGGGGGGGCTACGAGCAGTACTTC.

CDR3 sequence: CASSSPGQENYGYTF. CDR3 in DNA: TGTGCCAGCAGCTCGCCGGGACAAGAGAACTATGGCTACACCTTC. The chain carries TRBV7-9 and TRBJ1-2, with a possible D match to TRBD1 (6 bases). Germline V gene lookup returns CDR1 SEHNR and CDR2 FQNEAQ (reference sequence). This CDR3 has 15 residues. V dropped 4 bases and J dropped 2 bases, with 14 bases sitting between them. Complete variable domain (other parts from reference TRBV7-9 and TRBJ1-2): DTGVSQNPRHKITKRGQNVTFRCDPISEHNRLYWYRQTLGQGPEFLTYFQNEAQLEKSRLLSDRFSAERPKGSFSTLEIQRTEQGDSAMYLCASSSPGQENYGYTFGSGTRLTVV.

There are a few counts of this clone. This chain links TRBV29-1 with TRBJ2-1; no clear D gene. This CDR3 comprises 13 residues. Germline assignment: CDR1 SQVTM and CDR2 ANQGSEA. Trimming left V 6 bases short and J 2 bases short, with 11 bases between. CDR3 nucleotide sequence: TGCAGCGTCGTCTCAGCTACCTACAATGAGCAGTTCTTC. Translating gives CSVVSATYNEQFF.

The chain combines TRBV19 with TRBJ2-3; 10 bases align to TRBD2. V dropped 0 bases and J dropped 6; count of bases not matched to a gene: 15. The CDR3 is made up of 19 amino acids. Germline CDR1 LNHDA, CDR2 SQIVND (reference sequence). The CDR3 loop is CASSIDLWTSGFGADTQYF. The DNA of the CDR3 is TGTGCCAGTAGTATAGATCTTTGGACTAGCGGTTTTGGAGCGGATACGCAGTATTTT.

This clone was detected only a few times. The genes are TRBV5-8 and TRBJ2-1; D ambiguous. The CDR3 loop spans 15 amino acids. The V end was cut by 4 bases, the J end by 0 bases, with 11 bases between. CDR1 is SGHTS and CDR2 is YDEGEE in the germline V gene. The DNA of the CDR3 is TGTGCCAGCAGCCCCGACTTGAGCTCCTACAATGAGCAGTTCTTC. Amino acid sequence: CASSPDLSSYNEQFF.

The CDR3 DNA reads as TGTGCCATCCCTCGACAGGGGGCGAACTATGGCTACACCTTC. Its protein is CAIPRQGANYGYTF. This sequence joins TRBV13 and TRBJ1-2; 10 bases map to TRBD1. Germline CDR1 and CDR2: PRHDT and FYEKMQ (reference sequence). After removal of 10 bases from V and 2 bases from J, the junction contained 7 bases not matched to a gene. The CDR3 consists of 14 residues.

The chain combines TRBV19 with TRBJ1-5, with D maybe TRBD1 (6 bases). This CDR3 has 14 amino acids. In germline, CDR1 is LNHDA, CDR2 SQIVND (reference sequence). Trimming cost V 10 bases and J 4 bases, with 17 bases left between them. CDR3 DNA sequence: TGTGCCACTTACCTACAGGGAGAGAATCAGCCCCAGCATTTT. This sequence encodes CATYLQGENQPQHF.

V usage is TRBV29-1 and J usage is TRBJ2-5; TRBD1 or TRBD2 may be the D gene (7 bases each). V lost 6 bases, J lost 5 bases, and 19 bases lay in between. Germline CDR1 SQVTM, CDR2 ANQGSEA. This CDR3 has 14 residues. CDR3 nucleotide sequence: TGCAGCGTGGGAGCGGGACAGTCTTACGAGACCCAGTACTTC. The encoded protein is CSVGAGQSYETQYF.

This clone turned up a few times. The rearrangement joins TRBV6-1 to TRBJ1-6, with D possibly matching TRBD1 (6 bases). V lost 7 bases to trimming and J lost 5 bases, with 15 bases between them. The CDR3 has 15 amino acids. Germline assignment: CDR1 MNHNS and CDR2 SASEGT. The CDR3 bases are TGTGCCAGCATCTCGTCCAGGGGCAATAATTCACCCCTCCACTTT. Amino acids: CASISSRGNNSPLHF.

CDR3 loop: CASRDYPHNEQFF. The CDR3 DNA is TGTGCCAGCAGGGACTATCCGCACAATGAGCAGTTCTTC. The J gene is TRBJ2-1, the V gene TRBV6-1; D is possibly TRBD2 (6 bases). Germline-derived CDR1 and CDR2 are MNHNS and SASEGT. Trimming removed 6 bases from V and 5 bases from J, with 11 bases in between. This CDR3 contains 13 residues.

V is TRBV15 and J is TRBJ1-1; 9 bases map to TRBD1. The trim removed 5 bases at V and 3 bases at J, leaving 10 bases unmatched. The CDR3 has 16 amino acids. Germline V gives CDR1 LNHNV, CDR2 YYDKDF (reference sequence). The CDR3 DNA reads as TGTGCCACCAGCGCCTGGAGGGACAGGGCCTACACTGAAGCTTTCTTT. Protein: CATSAWRDRAYTEAFF.